The following is a T cell receptor (beta chain) sequence with its context. The CDR3 is 15 residues long. From germline, CDR1 is SGHRS and CDR2 YFSETQ. The ends were cut back, 4 bases at V and 5 bases at J, with 18 bases in the middle. This record comes from a study of cytomegalovirus exposure and HLA in healthy donors. Across the study: Around 200 million T cells yielded roughly 120 million unique TCR beta sequences, as an earlier analysis found.

Primers: 60 Vbeta forward and 13 Jbeta reverse. Assay used: immunoSEQ multiplex PCR; TCRdb lists only in-frame clones, some missing. Of over 75,000 clones listed, roughly a tenth are singletons. The sequence was obtained from a man in his forties or fifties in good health and CMV-seropositive. The sample consisted of PBMCs. The rearrangement links TRBV5-1 to TRBJ2-5, with D possibly matching TRBD1 (7 bases). CDR3 sequence (DNA): TGCGCCAGCAGCCCAGGGACAGCGGCGGGGGAGACCCAGTACTTC. As protein: CASSPGTAAGETQYF.